The T cell receptor beta chain under discussion was sequenced for a study of blood T cell repertoires in COVID-19. The CDR3 has 14 residues. The germline V gene encodes CDR1 DFQATT and CDR2 SNEGSKA (reference sequence). The V segment lost 3 bases and the J segment 8 bases; nucleotides outside the gene matches: 10. Authors' methods: Reference gene primer amplification gave nucleated cell count estimates. TCRdb's copy holds only in-frame clones and misses some; the assay was immunoSEQ multiplex PCR. The V and J calls and clone size were taken over from that table, and D and trimming were inferred from the DNA. The sample yields 100,000 or so clones, approximately 80% seen once.

The sequenced sample consisted of peripheral blood. The chain joins TRBV20-1 to TRBJ2-3; 8 nucleotides line up with TRBD1. This TCR was sampled from a woman over 75 with acute or convalescent COVID-19. CDR3: CSASSQGARVTQYF. The CDR3 region has the DNA TGCAGTGCTAGTAGCCAGGGGGCGCGGGTTACGCAGTATTTT.